This TCR beta chain was sequenced for a study of blood T cell repertoires in COVID-19. The method was immunoSEQ multiplex PCR; TCRdb's version includes in-frame clones alone and lacks a portion of them. The sample yields about 250,000 clones, around 83% seen once. The germline V gene has CDR1 SGHNT and CDR2 YYREEE (reference sequence). Germline trimming cut 3 bases from V and 12 bases from J; bases unmatched to any gene: 14. The CDR3 sequence is 15 residues long. Sequences were obtained from peripheral blood. The source is a woman between 35 and 50 years old who had recovered from COVID-19. This chain joins TRBV5-4 and TRBJ2-1; TRBD2 aligns across 8 bases. The CDR3 region is CASSSLERGIMMQFF. CDR3 sequence (DNA): TGTGCCAGCAGCTCCCTCGAGCGGGGGATAATGATGCAGTTCTTC.